This T cell receptor beta chain was recorded in a study of blood T cell repertoires in COVID-19. The wider study: The study drew acute and convalescent COVID-19 samples from the United States, Italy and Spain. PBMCs, B-cell-depleted T cells, or T cells provided the cDNA or gDNA that made up the material.

Clones were read by immunoSEQ multiplex PCR, and TCRdb kept only the in-frame ones, dropping some. The sample contains about 120,000 clones, more than 80% of which appear only once. The CDR3 is 13 amino acids. The germline V gene encodes CDR1 ENHRY and CDR2 SYGVKD. The V and J ends lost 6 bases and 0 bases, in that order; junction bases with no gene match: 0. Sequencing was done on a sample of peripheral blood. The J gene is TRBJ1-2, the V gene TRBV10-3; 8 bases agree with TRBD1. This TCR was sampled from a man aged 70-80 years with active or convalescent COVID-19. DNA of the CDR3: TGTGCCATCAGACAGGGGGCTAACTATGGCTACACCTTC. As protein: CAIRQGANYGYTF.